This is a list of T cell receptor beta chains from one sample in a study of post-analysis software for immune sequencing data. TCRdb re-called the PCR reads through MiXCR, storing one row per CDR3 protein. Here the sample spans about 820,000 distinct CDR3 sequences, roughly 50% being singletons. The material sequenced was blood. The source is a girl aged 10 to 17 with multiple sclerosis. Both conserved end residues are part of each CDR3. The order of the fields is V gene, D gene, J gene, clone size, CDR3 protein, CDR3 DNA. The D gene is left open where the match is weak. The size of a clone is reported for some rows only, either as once, few or many, or as a class for expanded clones.

V: TRBV12-3/TRBV12-4
D: NA
J: TRBJ1-5
size: few
CDR3: CASSTDRAFRGNQPQHF
DNA: TGTGCCAGCAGCACCGACCGAGCCTTTAGGGGCAATCAGCCCCAGCATTTT

V: TRBV20-1
D: NA
J: TRBJ2-5
size: NA
CDR3: CSAGLPRAFQETQYF
DNA: TGCAGTGCTGGCCTCCCGCGGGCGTTCCAAGAGACCCAGTACTTC

V: TRBV25-1
D: NA
J: TRBJ2-4
size: few
CDR3: CASSESQGAKNIQYF
DNA: TGTGCCAGCAGTGAAAGCCAGGGAGCCAAAAACATTCAGTACTTC

V: TRBV7-9
D: NA
J: TRBJ2-5
size: few
CDR3: CASRTDGSGEQYF
DNA: TGTGCCAGCAGAACGGACGGTTCTGGAGAGCAGTACTTC

V: TRBV15
D: TRBD1
J: TRBJ2-1
size: NA
CDR3: CATSGRTGHNEQFF
DNA: TGTGCCACCAGCGGGCGGACAGGGCACAATGAGCAGTTCTTC

V: TRBV20-1
D: NA
J: TRBJ1-6
size: NA
CDR3: CSARPGANSPLHF
DNA: TGCAGTGCTCGGCCGGGGGCTAATTCACCCCTCCACTTT

V: TRBV6-2/TRBV6-3
D: TRBD2
J: TRBJ2-7
size: once
CDR3: CASSGGGGPLDEQYF
DNA: TGTGCCAGCAGTGGGGGGGGAGGGCCCCTGGACGAGCAGTACTTC

V: TRBV29-1
D: NA
J: TRBJ1-1
size: NA
CDR3: CSVRQSEAFF
DNA: TGCAGCGTGCGACAGTCTGAAGCTTTCTTT

V: TRBV27
D: NA
J: TRBJ2-7
size: NA
CDR3: CASSGGPHGTYEQYF
DNA: TGTGCCAGCAGTGGAGGGCCACACGGTACCTACGAGCAGTACTTC

V: TRBV7-2
D: NA
J: TRBJ1-2
size: NA
CDR3: CASSLVFRASDGYTF
DNA: TGTGCCAGCAGCTTAGTGTTTAGGGCATCCGATGGCTACACCTTC

V: TRBV2
D: TRBD2
J: TRBJ2-7
size: NA
CDR3: CASSEVGGRAPAWSLEYF
DNA: TGTGCCAGCAGTGAGGTCGGCGGGAGGGCCCCGGCTTGGAGTTTGGAGTACTTC

V: TRBV7-2
D: TRBD2
J: TRBJ2-1
size: few
CDR3: CASSQDWAGGSSYNEQFF
DNA: TGTGCCAGCAGCCAAGATTGGGCGGGGGGGAGCTCCTACAATGAGCAGTTCTTC

V: TRBV6-1
D: TRBD1
J: TRBJ2-5
size: NA
CDR3: CASSKMTGQGYWGETQYF
DNA: TGTGCCAGCAGTAAAATGACGGGACAGGGCTACTGGGGAGAGACCCAGTACTTC

V: TRBV5-1
D: TRBD2
J: TRBJ2-4
size: NA
CDR3: CASPRGRALAKNIQYF
DNA: TGCGCCAGCCCCCGGGGGAGGGCCCTAGCCAAAAACATTCAGTACTTC

V: TRBV7-2
D: NA
J: TRBJ2-5
size: NA
CDR3: CASSFGVVETQYF
DNA: TGTGCCAGCAGCTTTGGGGTAGTAGAGACCCAGTACTTC

V: TRBV5-1
D: NA
J: TRBJ2-7
size: NA
CDR3: CASSQSYVSYNEQYF
DNA: TGCGCCAGCAGCCAATCTTATGTCTCCTACAATGAGCAGTACTTC

V: TRBV7-2
D: TRBD2
J: TRBJ2-3
size: once
CDR3: CASSPQYSGSWADTQYF
DNA: TGTGCCAGCAGCCCTCAGTATAGCGGGAGTTGGGCAGATACGCAGTATTTT

V: TRBV18
D: TRBD2
J: TRBJ2-1
size: NA
CDR3: CASSPRSSGRAGNEQFF
DNA: TGTGCCAGCTCACCACGATCTAGCGGGAGGGCGGGGAATGAGCAGTTCTTC

V: TRBV5-1
D: TRBD1
J: TRBJ1-2
size: NA
CDR3: CASSLAGQGVGYGYTF
DNA: TGCGCCAGCAGCTTGGCCGGACAGGGAGTGGGCTATGGCTACACCTTC

V: TRBV5-1
D: TRBD2
J: TRBJ2-7
size: NA
CDR3: CASSLETSGGGLPQYF
DNA: TGCGCCAGCAGCTTGGAGACTAGCGGGGGGGGTCTGCCCCAGTACTTC

V: TRBV3-1
D: NA
J: TRBJ1-6
size: NA
CDR3: CASSQDWANSPLHF
DNA: TGTGCCAGCAGCCAAGATTGGGCCAATTCACCCCTCCACTTT

V: TRBV30
D: NA
J: TRBJ2-1
size: NA
CDR3: CAWDPLNNEQFF
DNA: TGTGCCTGGGACCCATTAAACAATGAGCAGTTCTTC

V: TRBV29-1
D: NA
J: TRBJ1-5
size: NA
CDR3: CSVIQGGNQPQHF
DNA: TGCAGCGTTATCCAGGGAGGCAATCAGCCCCAGCATTTT

V: TRBV6-5
D: NA
J: TRBJ1-2
size: NA
CDR3: CASQRGGGYGYTF
DNA: TGTGCCAGCCAAAGGGGCGGAGGCTATGGCTACACCTTC

V: TRBV13
D: TRBD2
J: TRBJ2-7
size: NA
CDR3: CASSLGGLAGAEQYF
DNA: TGTGCCAGCAGCTTAGGCGGACTAGCGGGAGCCGAGCAGTACTTC

V: TRBV20-1
D: NA
J: TRBJ1-2
size: NA
CDR3: CSARDPRRGRPHGYTF
DNA: TGCAGTGCTAGAGATCCTAGGAGGGGAAGGCCCCATGGCTACACCTTC

V: TRBV29-1
D: TRBD1
J: TRBJ2-5
size: few
CDR3: CSAGDRPKETQYF
DNA: TGCAGCGCAGGGGACAGGCCTAAAGAGACCCAGTACTTC

V: TRBV20-1
D: NA
J: TRBJ2-1
size: NA
CDR3: CSASEGGLGQFF
DNA: TGCAGTGCTAGTGAGGGTGGCTTAGGGCAGTTCTTC

V: TRBV20-1
D: NA
J: TRBJ1-2
size: few
CDR3: CSARVEAIAGYTF
DNA: TGCAGTGCTAGAGTCGAGGCAATCGCCGGCTACACCTTC

V: TRBV20-1
D: TRBD2
J: TRBJ2-5
size: NA
CDR3: CSARLGLAGGRDPHYQETQYF
DNA: TGCAGTGCTAGGTTGGGACTAGCGGGGGGGAGAGACCCGCACTACCAAGAGACCCAGTACTTC

V: TRBV2
D: NA
J: TRBJ2-3
size: NA
CDR3: CASTWRDTQYF
DNA: TGTGCCAGCACGTGGCGGGATACGCAGTATTTT

V: TRBV4-1
D: NA
J: TRBJ1-2
size: NA
CDR3: CASSLGLWSGETTLKGYTF
DNA: TGCGCCAGCAGCCTAGGCCTGTGGTCGGGCGAGACAACCTTGAAAGGCTACACCTTC

V: TRBV6-5
D: NA
J: TRBJ2-7
size: few
CDR3: CASRQGGEQYF
DNA: TGTGCCAGCAGGCAGGGTGGCGAGCAGTACTTC

V: TRBV14
D: NA
J: TRBJ2-3
size: NA
CDR3: CASSEEGGRYYTDTQYF
DNA: TGTGCCAGCAGCGAAGAGGGGGGGCGTTATTACACAGATACGCAGTATTTT

V: TRBV29-1
D: TRBD2
J: TRBJ2-3
size: NA
CDR3: CSVEGRPSGSTDTQYF
DNA: TGCAGCGTTGAAGGGCGGCCTAGCGGGAGCACAGATACGCAGTATTTT

V: TRBV29-1
D: NA
J: TRBJ2-1
size: few
CDR3: CSVEDLGGSYNEQFF
DNA: TGCAGCGTTGAAGATCTTGGCGGCTCCTACAATGAGCAGTTCTTC

V: TRBV20-1
D: NA
J: TRBJ2-7
size: NA
CDR3: CSTSRLTGTYEQYF
DNA: TGCAGTACTAGCCGGTTGACTGGAACCTACGAGCAGTACTTC

V: TRBV5-6
D: TRBD1
J: TRBJ1-1
size: NA
CDR3: CASRITGDVLPRGTEAFF
DNA: TGTGCCAGCCGAATAACAGGGGACGTTCTTCCCCGGGGTACTGAAGCTTTCTTT

V: TRBV20-1
D: TRBD2
J: TRBJ2-1
size: NA
CDR3: CSATKQSGGDYNEQFF
DNA: TGCAGTGCCACCAAGCAGAGCGGGGGGGACTACAATGAGCAGTTCTTC

V: TRBV6-5
D: NA
J: TRBJ1-2
size: few
CDR3: CASSYSSSQRGYTF
DNA: TGTGCCAGCAGTTACTCTTCCAGCCAGAGGGGCTACACCTTC

V: TRBV10-3
D: NA
J: TRBJ2-5
size: once
CDR3: CAISGGSGGTQYF
DNA: TGTGCCATCAGTGGAGGAAGTGGGGGGACCCAGTACTTC

V: TRBV12-3/TRBV12-4
D: NA
J: TRBJ2-3
size: NA
CDR3: CVSTDWDGGTDTQYF
DNA: TGTGTCAGCACCGACTGGGACGGTGGGACAGATACGCAGTATTTT

V: TRBV7-9
D: TRBD1
J: TRBJ2-4
size: NA
CDR3: CASSFPAGQGDTLAKNIQYF
DNA: TGTGCCAGCAGCTTCCCGGCGGGACAGGGAGATACTCTAGCCAAAAACATTCAGTACTTC

V: TRBV25-1
D: NA
J: TRBJ2-1
size: NA
CDR3: CASSEKGRLTEQFF
DNA: TGTGCCAGCAGTGAAAAGGGACGTCTCACTGAGCAGTTCTTC

V: TRBV29-1
D: NA
J: TRBJ2-5
size: NA
CDR3: CSAGQLGKETQYF
DNA: TGCAGCGCTGGCCAATTAGGCAAGGAGACCCAGTACTTC